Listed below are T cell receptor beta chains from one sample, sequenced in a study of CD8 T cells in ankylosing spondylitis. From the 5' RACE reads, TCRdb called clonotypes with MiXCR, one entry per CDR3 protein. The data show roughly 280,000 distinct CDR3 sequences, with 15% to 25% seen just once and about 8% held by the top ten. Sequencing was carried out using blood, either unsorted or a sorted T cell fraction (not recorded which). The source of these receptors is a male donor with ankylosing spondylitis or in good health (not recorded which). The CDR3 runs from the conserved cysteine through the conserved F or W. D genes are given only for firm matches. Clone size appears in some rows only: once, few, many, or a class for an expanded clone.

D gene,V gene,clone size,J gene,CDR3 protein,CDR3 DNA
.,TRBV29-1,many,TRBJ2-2,CSVDESNTGELFF,TGCAGCGTTGATGAAAGTAACACCGGGGAGCTGTTTTTT
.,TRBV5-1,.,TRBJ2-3,CASSSDYTSTDTQYF,TGCGCCAGCAGCTCGGACTATACTAGCACAGATACGCAGTATTTT
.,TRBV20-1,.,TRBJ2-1,CSARLGSRSYNEQFF,TGCAGTGCTAGATTGGGCTCCCGCTCCTACAATGAGCAGTTCTTC
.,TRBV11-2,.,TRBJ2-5,CASSSRDGTETQYF,TGTGCCAGCAGCTCGCGGGACGGGACAGAGACCCAGTACTTC
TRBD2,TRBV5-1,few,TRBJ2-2,CASSRGLADNTGELFF,TGCGCCAGCAGCAGGGGACTAGCGGATAACACCGGGGAGCTGTTTTTT
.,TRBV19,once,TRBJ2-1,CASSKVRYNEQFF,TGTGCCAGTAGTAAAGTACGGTACAATGAGCAGTTCTTC
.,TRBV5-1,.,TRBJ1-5,CASSSEGGINQPQHF,TGCGCCAGCAGCTCGGAGGGGGGGATTAATCAGCCCCAGCATTTT
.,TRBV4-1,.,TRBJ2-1,CASSQDFGQVYEQFF,TGCGCCAGCAGCCAAGATTTCGGGCAGGTCTATGAGCAGTTCTTC
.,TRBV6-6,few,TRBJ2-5,CASSYSTRETQYF,TGTGCCAGCAGTTACTCAACCAGGGAGACCCAGTACTTC
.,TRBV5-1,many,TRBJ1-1,CASSLLANTEAFF,TGCGCCAGCAGCTTGCTGGCGAACACTGAAGCTTTCTTT
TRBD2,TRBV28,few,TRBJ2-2,CASSLAATGLLAVNTGELFF,TGTGCCAGCAGTTTAGCGGCAACAGGGCTACTAGCGGTTAACACCGGGGAGCTGTTTTTT
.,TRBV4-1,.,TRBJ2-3,CANSQGSRDSDTQYF,TGCGCCAACAGCCAAGGCAGCAGGGATTCAGATACGCAGTATTTT
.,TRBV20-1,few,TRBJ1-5,CSARDGQILSNQPQHF,TGCAGTGCTAGAGATGGACAGATCCTAAGCAATCAGCCCCAGCATTTT
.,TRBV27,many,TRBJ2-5,CASRGGRGETQYF,TGTGCCAGCAGAGGGGGTAGGGGGGAGACCCAGTACTTC
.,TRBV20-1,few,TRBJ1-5,CSAGSAPQHF,TGCAGTGCTGGCAGCGCGCCCCAGCATTTT
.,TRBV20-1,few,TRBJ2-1,CSARDGAAGSYNEQFF,TGCAGTGCTAGAGATGGGGCCGCGGGCTCCTACAATGAGCAGTTCTTC
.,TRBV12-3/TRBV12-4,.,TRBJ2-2,CASSLAGAGNTGELFF,TGTGCCAGCAGTTTAGCAGGGGCCGGGAACACCGGGGAGCTGTTTTTT
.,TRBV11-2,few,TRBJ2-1,CASSSLKGPNEQFF,TGTGCCAGCAGCTCGTTGAAGGGTCCCAATGAGCAGTTCTTC